This T cell receptor beta chain was captured by sequencing in a study of neoadjuvant anti-PD-1 for oral cavity cancer. Study in general: Non-progressing patients received a fourth nivolumab dose near day 43, then surgery on days 50-56.

These newly diagnosed stage II-IVA oral cavity squamous cell carcinoma patients had no prior systemic or radiation treatment. PBMCs were not maintained or expanded in culture before analysis. Assay: immunoSEQ multiplex PCR; the TCRdb copy retains only in-frame clones and omits some. The sample lists 75,000 or so clones; 70% to 85% were seen once. The V end lost 7 bases, the J end lost 4 bases, and 19 bases lay between the germline ends. This CDR3 contains 15 residues. Germline V CDR1 and CDR2: SGHVS, FNYEAQ. The sample in question was PBMCs, obtained before nivolumab (anti-PD-1) treatment. The V call is TRBV7-6, the J call TRBJ2-5; tentative D call: TRBD1 (5 bases). This clonotype originated in a person aged 40-85 years with oral cavity squamous cell carcinoma. CDR3 DNA: TGTGCCAGCATCAACACCCCGGACACCAGAGAGACCCAGTACTTC. Translating it yields CASINTPDTRETQYF.